One and the same sample provided the 14 T cell receptor beta chains below, sequenced in a study of patients and donors after allogeneic stem cell transplantation. Using its own MiXCR run on the RT-PCR reads, TCRdb lists one record per CDR3 protein. The sample includes 900,000 to 1,000,000 distinct CDR3 sequences, over 15% of them seen just once. The sample consisted of blood, either unsorted or a sorted T cell fraction (not recorded which). All receptors come from a human donor who was either an allogeneic HSCT recipient or a stem cell or donor lymphocyte infusion donor (not recorded which). It is not recorded whose cells these are; they may come from a transplant donor.

This clonotype was counted only a few times. The rearrangement links TRBV5-1 to TRBJ1-1; no clear D. This CDR3 is built from 15 residues. Germline V gene sequence: CDR1 SGHRS, CDR2 YFSETQ. V shed 0 bases and J shed 2 bases, with 11 bases lying between them. CDR3 region: CASSLDGMVNTEAFF. CDR3 DNA: TGCGCCAGCAGCTTGGATGGGATGGTTAACACTGAAGCTTTCTTT.

This clonotype was picked up a small number of times. The gene calls are TRBV7-2 and TRBJ2-2; D perhaps matches TRBD1 (5 bases). This CDR3 contains 14 residues. Germline CDR1 reads SGHTA; CDR2 reads FQGNSA. Deletions cut 8 bases from V and 5 bases from J, with 15 bases between. CDR3 nucleotides: TGTGCCAGCTCCTCGGCAGGGCGGACCGGGGAGCTGTTTTTT. Its protein product is CASSSAGRTGELFF.

The rearrangement joins TRBV20-1 to TRBJ1-2; perhaps TRBD1 as D (6 bases). CDR1 is DFQATT, CDR2 SNEGSKA, per germline (reference sequence). The CDR3 sequence is 12 residues long. The V end was cut by 8 bases, the J end by 4 bases, with 14 bases between. The CDR3 DNA reads as TGCAGTTCATCAACAGGGAGCTATGGCTACACCTTC. Translated: CSSSTGSYGYTF.

The chain uses TRBV11-2 and TRBJ2-1, with TRBD2 matching over 13 bases. The J segment lost 6 bases and the V segment lost 5 bases, leaving 10 bases of the junction unmatched. CDR3 length equals 17 residues. The V gene's germline CDR1 is SGHAT and CDR2 FQNNGV. CDR3 coding DNA: TGTGCCAGCAGCCGTCTTCGACTAGCGGGGGGACTCAATGAGCAGTTCTTC. As protein: CASSRLRLAGGLNEQFF.

This chain connects TRBV7-3 to TRBJ2-2; no clear D gene. This CDR3 has 15 amino acids. V shed 4 bases and J shed 4 bases, with 13 bases lying between them. Germline CDR1 is SGHTA and CDR2 is FQGTGA. CDR3 in amino acids: CASSSSPRGTGELFF. The CDR3 DNA follows: TGTGCCAGCAGCTCATCCCCCCGAGGCACCGGGGAGCTGTTTTTT.

This clonotype has more than one count but fewer than ten. This chain connects TRBV20-1 to TRBJ2-2; 11 bases align to TRBD2. There are 15 residues in the CDR3. Germline V gene sequence: CDR1 DFQATT, CDR2 SNEGSKA (reference sequence). With V trimmed by 0 bases and J by 9 bases, 6 bases remained unmatched. The CDR3 bases are TGCAGTGCTAGAGATAGGATAGCGGGAGGGCGGGAGCTGTTTTTT. Translated, it gives CSARDRIAGGRELFF.

This clonotype came up a few times. This chain uses TRBV4-1 with TRBJ2-3; possibly TRBD2 for D (6 bases). This CDR3 comprises 15 residues. The ends were cut back, 0 bases at V and 4 bases at J, with 11 bases in the middle. From germline, CDR1 is MGHRA and CDR2 YSYEKL. The CDR3 is CASSQEFASADTQYF. CDR3 coding DNA: TGCGCCAGCAGCCAAGAATTCGCTAGCGCAGATACGCAGTATTTT.

This chain connects TRBV6-2 or TRBV6-3 to TRBJ1-2, with TRBD1 as a possible D gene (5 bases). CDR1 is MNHEY and CDR2 is SVGEGT in the germline V gene. The ends were cut back, 2 bases at V and 4 bases at J, with 14 bases in the middle. This CDR3 contains 15 residues. The CDR3 loop reads CASSYGGSARYGYTF. CDR3 sequence (DNA): TGTGCCAGCAGTTACGGGGGGTCCGCGCGCTATGGCTACACCTTC.

Ten or more counts support this clonotype. The chain links TRBV24-1 to TRBJ2-1; TRBD1 agrees at 7 bases. Germline V gene data show CDR1 as KGHDR and CDR2 as SFDVKD. The CDR3 extends over 15 amino acids. The junction had 3 bases not matched to a gene; V was cut back by 4 bases and J by 1 base. The CDR3 nucleotides read TGTGCCACCAGTGACCCCAGGGGGTCCTACAATGAGCAGTTCTTC. Translated: CATSDPRGSYNEQFF.

CDR3 sequence reads: CATSRVAGVKDTQYF. Here the CDR3 DNA reads TGTGCCACCAGCCGAGTGGCGGGGGTAAAAGATACGCAGTATTTT. V usage is TRBV15 and J usage is TRBJ2-3; TRBD2 agrees at 7 bases. V was pared by 5 bases and J by 5 bases, with 10 bases of the junction left unmatched. The germline CDR1 and CDR2 sequences are LNHNV and YYDKDF (reference sequence). This CDR3 region has 15 residues. The entire variable domain, with the rest obtained from reference TRBV15 and TRBJ2-3, is as follows: DAMVIQNPRYQVTQFGKPVTLSCSQTLNHNVMYWYQQKSSQAPKLLFHYYDKDFNNEADTPDNFQSRRPNTSFCFLDIRSPGLGDTAMYLCATSRVAGVKDTQYFGPGTRLTVL.

In its sample, this clonotype was seen a few times. The chain employs TRBV6-1 and TRBJ1-2; 9 positions match TRBD1. Per germline, CDR1 MNHNS and CDR2 SASEGT. The CDR3 consists of 14 residues. V gave up 2 bases and J gave up 7 bases; unmatched junction bases: 5. The CDR3 region is CASSELGTGTGYTF. CDR3 DNA: TGTGCCAGCAGTGAACTCGGGACAGGGACTGGCTACACCTTC.

In DNA, the CDR3 is TGCAGCGTTGCGGCCCGCTCGACCGGGGAGCTGTTTTTT. It codes for CSVAARSTGELFF. The V and J genes are TRBV29-1 and TRBJ2-2, with D unclear. V shed 4 bases and J shed 5 bases, with 11 bases lying between them. Germline V gene data show CDR1 as SQVTM and CDR2 as ANQGSEA. The CDR3 loop spans 13 amino acids.

The chain joins TRBV10-3 to TRBJ1-2; D is perhaps TRBD1 (5 bases). Germline-derived CDR1 and CDR2 are ENHRY and SYGVKD. Trimming removed 2 bases from V and 4 bases from J, with 14 bases in between. The CDR3 runs to 15 residues. CDR3 sequence: CAISERRDPLYGYTF. DNA of the CDR3: TGTGCCATCAGTGAGCGAAGGGACCCCCTCTATGGCTACACCTTC.

The rearrangement joins TRBV12-3 or TRBV12-4 to TRBJ2-1, with 12 bases aligning to TRBD2. V lost 5 bases and J lost 7; bases outside the gene matches: 3. The CDR3 runs to 14 residues. The CDR3: CASSTSGRLNEQFF. The CDR3 DNA reads as TGTGCCAGCAGTACTAGCGGGAGGTTAAATGAGCAGTTCTTC.